This is a list of T cell receptor beta chains from one sample in a study of T cell responses to AZD1222 COVID-19 vaccine. Generated by immunoSEQ multiplex PCR, the TCRdb table keeps only in-frame clones and is missing some. The repertoire consists of more than 80,000 clones, with about 90% occurring once and the leading ten covering approximately 8%. The material was peripheral blood, obtained 28 days after the second AZD1222 dose. These receptors all come from an adult who received the AZD1222 COVID-19 vaccine. CDR3s include the opening cysteine and the closing phenylalanine or tryptophan. Fields, in order: clone size, V gene, D gene, J gene, CDR3 DNA, CDR3 protein. The D gene is left open where the match is weak. The size field is filled for only some rows; it gives once, few, many or a size class.

>-|TRBV4-1|TRBD2|TRBJ2-1
TGCGCCAGCAGCCAAGGCGCGGGGGGGCCCTACAATGAGCAGTTCTTC
CASSQGAGGPYNEQFF
>once|TRBV6-2/TRBV6-3|-|TRBJ1-4
TGTGCCAGCAGTTTATCCGGGTTCGGTGAAAAACTGTTTTTT
CASSLSGFGEKLFF
>-|TRBV14|TRBD2|TRBJ2-7
TGTGCCAGCAGCCAAGCACTAGCGGCCTCCTACGAGCAGTACTTC
CASSQALAASYEQYF
>-|TRBV10-3|-|TRBJ1-1
TGTGCCATCAGTGAGTCGAAGGGATGGGACACTGAAGCTTTCTTT
CAISESKGWDTEAFF
>-|TRBV10-3|-|TRBJ2-1
TGTGCCATCAGTGCGTCGGGGGGCGCCACCTACAATGAGCAGTTCTTC
CAISASGGATYNEQFF
>-|TRBV14|TRBD1|TRBJ2-7
TGTGCCAGCAGCCCCAGGACAGGTTACTCCTACGAGCAGTACTTC
CASSPRTGYSYEQYF
>-|TRBV19|-|TRBJ2-7
TGTGCCAGTAGTATAGGCCTCGGGCAGGGGAAGGACGAGCAGTACTTC
CASSIGLGQGKDEQYF
>-|TRBV14|-|TRBJ2-7
TGTGCCAGCAGCCAAGGACAATCGAGGGAGCAGTACTTC
CASSQGQSREQYF
>-|TRBV7-9|-|TRBJ2-1
TGTGCCAGCACCAAGGACAGCTCCTACAATGAGCAGTTCTTC
CASTKDSSYNEQFF
>-|TRBV7-3|-|TRBJ2-2
TGTGCCAGCAGCTTGATTTGGGATACCGGGGAGCTGTTTTTT
CASSLIWDTGELFF
>-|TRBV4-3|-|TRBJ2-7
TGCGCCAGCAGCCAAGACAGGCCGGGGACCTACGAGCAGTACTTC
CASSQDRPGTYEQYF
>once|TRBV6-1|TRBD1|TRBJ2-7
TGTGCCAGCAGTGAAATGGGACAGGGGGTCTACGAGCAGTACTTC
CASSEMGQGVYEQYF
>-|TRBV6-2/TRBV6-3|-|TRBJ1-2
TGTGCCAGCAGTTACGAGGAGTACTATGGCTACACCTTC
CASSYEEYYGYTF
>-|TRBV4-3|-|TRBJ2-2
TGCGCCAGCAGCCAAGGGCAGGGGAGCACCGGGGAGCTGTTTTTT
CASSQGQGSTGELFF
>-|TRBV6-4|TRBD2|TRBJ2-1
TGTGCCAGCAGCCACGGGACTAGCGGGGGTGAGCAGTTCTTC
CASSHGTSGGEQFF
>-|TRBV12-3/TRBV12-4|-|TRBJ1-2
TGTGCCAGCAGCCCAACTGGGTATGGCTACACCTTC
CASSPTGYGYTF
>-|TRBV14|-|TRBJ2-2
TGTGCCAGCAGCCCCTCGCCCATTAGGACCGGGGAGCTGTTTTTT
CASSPSPIRTGELFF
>-|TRBV27|TRBD1|TRBJ2-1
TGTGCCAGCAGTTTATGGACGGGACAGGGGGCTAGCAATGAGCAGTTCTTC
CASSLWTGQGASNEQFF
>-|TRBV18|-|TRBJ2-7
TGTGCCAGCTCACCCCGGGAGGGGGCCGAGCAGTACTTC
CASSPREGAEQYF
>-|TRBV2|TRBD1|TRBJ1-2
TGTGCCAGCGACCCCCAAGGGGGCTTGGGCTATGGCTACACCTTC
CASDPQGGLGYGYTF
>-|TRBV7-9|TRBD1|TRBJ2-7
TGTGCCAGCGAGCGGGACAGGGGGGCCTACGAGCAGTACTTC
CASERDRGAYEQYF